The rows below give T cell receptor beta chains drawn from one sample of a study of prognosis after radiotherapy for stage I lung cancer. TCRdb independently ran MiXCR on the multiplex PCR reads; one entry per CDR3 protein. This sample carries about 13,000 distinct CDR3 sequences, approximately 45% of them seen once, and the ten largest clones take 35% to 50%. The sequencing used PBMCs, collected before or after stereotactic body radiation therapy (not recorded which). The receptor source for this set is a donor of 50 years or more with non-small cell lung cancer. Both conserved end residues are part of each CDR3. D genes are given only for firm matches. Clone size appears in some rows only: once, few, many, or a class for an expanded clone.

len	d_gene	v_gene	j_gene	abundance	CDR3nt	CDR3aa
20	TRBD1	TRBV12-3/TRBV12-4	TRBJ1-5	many	TGTGCCAGCAGTTTACCGTGGGTTGTGGGGACAGGATATAGCAATCAGCCCCAGCATTTT	CASSLPWVVGTGYSNQPQHF
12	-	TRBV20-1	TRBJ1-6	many	TGCAGTGCTAGACGGGGCAATTCACCCCTCCACTTT	CSARRGNSPLHF
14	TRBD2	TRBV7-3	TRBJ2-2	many	TGTGCCAGCAGCTCGGGAGGGCCCGCCGGGGAGCTGTTTTTT	CASSSGGPAGELFF
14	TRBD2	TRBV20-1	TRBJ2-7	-	TGCAGTGCTAGCCCAATAGCGGGAGGATACGAGCAGTACTTC	CSASPIAGGYEQYF
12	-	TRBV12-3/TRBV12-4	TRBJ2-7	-	TGTGCCAGCAGCGCGGGTGTGTACGAGCAGTACTTC	CASSAGVYEQYF
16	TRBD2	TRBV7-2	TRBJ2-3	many	TGTGCCAGCAGCTCAAGGACTAGCGGACGCACAGATACGCAGTATTTT	CASSSRTSGRTDTQYF
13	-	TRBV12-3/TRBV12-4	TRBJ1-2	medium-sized	TGTGCCAGCAGTTGGGACGGTTTCTATGGCTACACCTTC	CASSWDGFYGYTF
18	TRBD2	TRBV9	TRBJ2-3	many	TGTGCCAGCAGCGTAGGCATCTGGACTAGCGGGGGGCCAGATACACAGTATTTT	CASSVGIWTSGGPDTQYF
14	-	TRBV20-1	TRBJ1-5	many	TGCAGTGCTAGCGTGACAGTTAGCAATCAGCCCCAGCATTTT	CSASVTVSNQPQHF
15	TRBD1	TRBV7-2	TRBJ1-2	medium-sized	TGTGCCAGCAGCCCTGGAGGGACAGCCCTGCCTGGCTACACCTTC	CASSPGGTALPGYTF
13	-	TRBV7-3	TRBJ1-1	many	TGTGCCAGCAGCTCGAAGAGGGGGACTGAAGCTTTCTTT	CASSSKRGTEAFF
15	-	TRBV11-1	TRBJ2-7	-	TGTGCCAGCAGCCCCCCTTATGTTCGAGCATACGAGCAGTACTTC	CASSPPYVRAYEQYF
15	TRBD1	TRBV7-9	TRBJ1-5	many	TGTGCCGTACAGGGGGCAATTGGGGGCAATCAGCCCCAGCATTTT	CAVQGAIGGNQPQHF
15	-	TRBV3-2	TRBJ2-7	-	TGTGCCAGCAGCCAAACCGGGACAGGGAGAAGGGAGCAGTACTTC	CASSQTGTGRREQYF
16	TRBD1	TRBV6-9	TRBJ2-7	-	TGTGCCAGCAGTTCCGTCGGACAGGGGGCTCGAGACGAGCAGTACTTC	CASSSVGQGARDEQYF
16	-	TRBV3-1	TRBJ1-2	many	TGTGCCAGCAGCCAAGACCCAGGGATTATTATCTCTGGCTACACCTTC	CASSQDPGIIISGYTF
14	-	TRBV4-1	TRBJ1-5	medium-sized	TGCGCCAGCAGCCACCCTGGTAAGAATCAGCCCCAGCATTTT	CASSHPGKNQPQHF
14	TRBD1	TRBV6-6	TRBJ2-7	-	TGTGCCAGCAGTTACTCGGGACAGGGTCGAGAGCAGAACTTC	CASSYSGQGREQNF
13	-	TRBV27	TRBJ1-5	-	TGTGCCAGCAGTTTAGGGATAAATCAGCCCCAGCATTTT	CASSLGINQPQHF
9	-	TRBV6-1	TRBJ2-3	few	TGTGCCAGCACAGATACGCAGTATTTT	CASTDTQYF
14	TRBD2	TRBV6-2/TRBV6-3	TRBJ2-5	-	TGTGCCAGCAGATTTAGCGGGGTGGCGGAGACCCGGTACTTC	CASRFSGVAETRYF
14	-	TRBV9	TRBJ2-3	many	TGTGCCAGCAGCGTAGACAGAGACACAGATACGCAGTATTTT	CASSVDRDTDTQYF
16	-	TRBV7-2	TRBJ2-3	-	TGTGCCAGCAGATCCTCGCGGGGAAGTAGCACAGATACGCAGTATTTT	CASRSSRGSSTDTQYF
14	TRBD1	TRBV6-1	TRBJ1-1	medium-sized	TGTGCCAGCAGTGACGACAGGGGTTTCACTGAAGCTTTCTTT	CASSDDRGFTEAFF
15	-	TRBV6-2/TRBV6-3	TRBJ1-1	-	TGTGCCAGCAGTTTCATACTAAAGCCCCACAGGGAAGCTTTCTTT	CASSFILKPHREAFF
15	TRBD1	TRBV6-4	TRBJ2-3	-	TGTGCCAGCAGCCCGACAGGGGCCGGTACCGATACGCAGTATTTT	CASSPTGAGTDTQYF
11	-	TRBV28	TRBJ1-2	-	TGTGCAACCGGAATTAGCTATGGCTACACCTTC	CATGISYGYTF
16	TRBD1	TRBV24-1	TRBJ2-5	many	TGTGCCACCAGTGACCCACAGGGGTGGGGAATAGAGACCCAGTACTTC	CATSDPQGWGIETQYF
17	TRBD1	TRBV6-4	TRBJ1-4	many	TGTGCCAGCAGTAACCGGGACAGAGAACTTACTAATGAAAAACTGTTTTTT	CASSNRDRELTNEKLFF
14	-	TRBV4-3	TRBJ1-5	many	TGCGCCAGCAGCCAAGAACCCACCCGTCAGCCCCAGCATTTT	CASSQEPTRQPQHF
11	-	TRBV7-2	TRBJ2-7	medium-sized	TGTGCCAGCAGCTTTTACGAGGAGCAGTACTTC	CASSFYEEQYF